Each of the 27 T cell receptor beta chains below was sequenced from the same sample in a study of cytomegalovirus exposure and HLA in healthy donors. The PCR used 60 Vbeta and 13 Jbeta primers. The data were produced by immunoSEQ multiplex PCR, yet TCRdb's version contains in-frame clones alone and is incomplete. The data contain approximately 140,000 clones, roughly four fifths of them singletons. The material sequenced was PBMCs. The receptors shown here come from a middle-aged woman in good health and CMV-seropositive.

V gene TRBV6-4 combines with J gene TRBJ2-1, with 8 nucleotides matching TRBD2. From germline, CDR1 is MRHNA and CDR2 SNTAGT. This CDR3 has 16 residues. The J segment lost 4 bases and the V segment lost 0 bases, leaving 5 bases of the junction unmatched. This CDR3 reads CASSDSPGGIYNEQFF. In nucleotides, the CDR3 is TGTGCCAGCAGTGACTCTCCGGGGGGGATTTACAATGAGCAGTTCTTC.

The chain couples TRBV5-5 to TRBJ1-4; the D gene is possibly TRBD1 (6 bases). Germline V gene sequence: CDR1 SGHKS, CDR2 YYEKEE (reference sequence). The CDR3 is 15 residues long. V was pared by 5 bases and J by 2 bases, with 13 bases between. As DNA, the CDR3 is TGTGCCAGCAGAACAGGGTTCCGGACTAATGAAAAACTGTTTTTT. It encodes CASRTGFRTNEKLFF.

The rearrangement uses TRBV30 and TRBJ2-3; possibly TRBD1 for D (6 bases). The CDR3 is 12 residues long. Germline values: CDR1 GTSNPN, CDR2 SVGIG (reference sequence). V gave up 0 bases and J gave up 12 bases, with 13 bases separating them. The CDR3 sequence is CAWSVGGRPQYF. The DNA of the CDR3 is TGTGCCTGGAGTGTAGGGGGTCGTCCCCAGTATTTT.

This chain uses TRBV2 with TRBJ1-5, with D tentatively TRBD1 (5 bases). The CDR3 runs 17 residues. V was shortened by 7 bases and J by 0 bases, with 19 bases between the two germline ends. In germline, CDR1 is SNHLY, CDR2 FYNNEI. The CDR3 region has the DNA TGTGCCAGCACTAGGACTGTTGGGGGGTATAGCAATCAGCCCCAGCATTTT. It is translated as CASTRTVGGYSNQPQHF.

There are a few counts of this clone. V usage is TRBV7-9 and J usage is TRBJ1-1; 8 positions match TRBD1. The CDR3 is made up of 16 amino acids. Germline trimming cut 7 bases from V and 5 bases from J; bases unmatched to any gene: 15. CDR1 is SEHNR and CDR2 is FQNEAQ in the germline V gene (reference sequence). CDR3 sequence (DNA): TGTGCCAGCACCTCCTCCGGGTACAGGGGGGAGACTGAAGCTTTCTTT. It translates to CASTSSGYRGETEAFF.

This chain joins TRBV9 and TRBJ1-1; 9 positions match TRBD1. V trimming: 0 bases; J trimming: 4 bases; junction bases outside the gene matches: 10. Germline lookup yields CDR1 SGDLS and CDR2 YYNGEE. This CDR3 is built from 17 residues. Here the CDR3 reads CASSVEPLTGGGTEAFF. The CDR3 DNA reads as TGTGCCAGCAGCGTAGAGCCATTAACAGGGGGCGGCACTGAAGCTTTCTTT.

This rearrangement joins TRBV6-6 to TRBJ2-7; D may be TRBD1 (6 bases). CDR3 length: 13 amino acids. Germline V gene lookup returns CDR1 MNHNY and CDR2 SVGAGI (reference sequence). Trimming took 6 bases from V and 1 from J, leaving 10 bases between them. The CDR3 region has the DNA TGTGCCAGCAGCTTAGACAGGTCCTACGAGCAGTACTTC. This encodes CASSLDRSYEQYF.

This clone occurred a few times. This rearrangement joins TRBV5-4 to TRBJ2-5; 7 nucleotides align to TRBD1. V gave up 0 bases and J gave up 5 bases; unmatched junction bases: 4. The CDR3 spans 14 residues. Germline-derived CDR1 and CDR2 are SGHNT and YYREEE (reference sequence). In nucleotides, the CDR3 is TGTGCCAGCAGCTTGGAGGGGGCAGGGGAGACCCAGTACTTC. Its translation: CASSLEGAGETQYF.

The chain has TRBV5-1 and TRBJ2-3; D is undetermined. Germline V lookup: CDR1 SGHRS, CDR2 YFSETQ. CDR3 length: 15 amino acids. With 5 bases removed from V and 0 bases from J, the gap between germline ends came to 13 bases. The CDR3 loop reads CASRHFAGSTDTQYF. Here the CDR3 DNA reads TGCGCCAGCAGGCATTTTGCAGGCAGCACAGATACGCAGTATTTT.

This clone appeared once. The chain has TRBV7-9 and TRBJ1-2, with a weak D call TRBD1 (5 bases). Trimming took off 4 bases at V and 7 bases at J, with 13 bases between the two ends. The CDR3 covers 13 residues. Germline CDR1 SEHNR, CDR2 FQNEAQ (reference sequence). The CDR3 DNA follows: TGTGCCAGCAGCTCACAGGAGTTGTCTGGCTACACCTTC. It translates to CASSSQELSGYTF.

The genes are TRBV6-5 and TRBJ1-4; maybe TRBD1 (6 bases). Between the trimmed V and J ends, which lost 4 bases and 6 bases, there was a span of 15 bases. The CDR3 loop spans 15 amino acids. Germline CDR1 is MNHEY and CDR2 is SVGAGI. The CDR3 protein is CASSFSGVRHEKLFF. CDR3 DNA: TGTGCCAGCAGTTTCTCAGGGGTCCGGCATGAAAAACTGTTTTTT.

The V call is TRBV5-4, the J call TRBJ2-4; 14 nucleotides line up with TRBD2. V dropped 4 bases and J dropped 1; count of bases not matched to a gene: 7. Germline V gene sequence: CDR1 SGHNT, CDR2 YYREEE (reference sequence). The CDR3 runs 18 residues. The CDR3 reads CASSPGTSGGWAKNIQYF. The CDR3 coding sequence is TGTGCCAGCAGCCCCGGGACTAGCGGGGGTTGGGCCAAAAACATTCAGTACTTC.

This clone was detected a few times. The genes are TRBV2 and TRBJ2-1; 8 positions agree with TRBD1. CDR3 length equals 14 residues. The V and J ends lost 6 bases and 4 bases, in that order; junction bases with no gene match: 5. Germline lookup yields CDR1 SNHLY and CDR2 FYNNEI. In nucleotides, the CDR3 is TGTGCCAGCAGCCCAGGGGGCGAGTACAATGAGCAGTTCTTC. Amino acid sequence: CASSPGGEYNEQFF.

This clone has only a few counts. The CDR3 sequence: CASTPHLLAGLTYEQYF. In DNA, the CDR3 is TGTGCCAGCACCCCCCACTTGTTGGCGGGGCTTACCTACGAGCAGTACTTC. The V and J genes are TRBV11-2 and TRBJ2-7; the D gene is possibly TRBD2 (6 bases). Germline V gene lookup returns CDR1 SGHAT and CDR2 FQNNGV. Trimming took 7 bases from V and 2 from J, leaving 24 bases between them. There are 17 residues in the CDR3.

The chain is built from TRBV5-4 and TRBJ2-7, with TRBD1 matching over 9 bases. V was clipped by 4 bases and J by 5 bases; unmatched bases: 7. This CDR3 comprises 14 residues. Germline assignment: CDR1 SGHNT and CDR2 YYREEE (reference sequence). The CDR3 nucleotides read TGTGCCAGCAGCCAGGGACAGGGCAGGAACGAGCAGTACTTC. Translating it yields CASSQGQGRNEQYF.

This clone was counted a few times. The V and J genes are TRBV11-3 and TRBJ1-1; TRBD1 agrees at 8 bases. CDR3 length equals 15 residues. V lost 5 bases, J lost 0 bases, and 5 bases stayed unmatched. Germline V gives CDR1 SGHNT, CDR2 YENEEA. The CDR3 region is CASSATGGVNTEAFF. As DNA, the CDR3 is TGTGCCAGCAGCGCTACAGGGGGGGTGAACACTGAAGCTTTCTTT.

This chain links TRBV20-1 with TRBJ2-5, with D possibly being TRBD1 (5 bases). V lost 3 bases and J 5 bases, leaving 7 bases between the germline ends. The CDR3 has 11 amino acids. Germline V gene data show CDR1 as DFQATT and CDR2 as SNEGSKA (reference sequence). In DNA form, the CDR3 reads TGCAGTGCTAGGAGACAGGAGACCCAGTACTTC. Protein sequence: CSARRQETQYF.

This clone was seen only a few times. V is TRBV7-9 and J is TRBJ2-1; no reliable D call. V lost 5 bases to trimming and J lost 5 bases, with 13 bases between them. The CDR3 has 14 amino acids. Germline V CDR1 and CDR2: SEHNR, FQNEAQ (reference sequence). The CDR3 sequence: CASSPGPRDNEQFF. As DNA, the CDR3 is TGTGCCAGCAGCCCCGGTCCCCGGGACAATGAGCAGTTCTTC.

This chain uses TRBV4-1 with TRBJ2-3; D perhaps matches TRBD1 (5 bases). Germline-derived CDR1 and CDR2 are MGHRA and YSYEKL. The CDR3 contains 16 residues. V was cut by 4 bases and J by 2 bases, with 16 bases left in between. CDR3 residues: CASSLHDSEYTDTQYF. The CDR3 DNA reads as TGCGCCAGCAGCCTCCACGACAGCGAATACACAGATACGCAGTATTTT.

This clone was detected a few times. J is TRBJ1-1 and V is TRBV7-6, with D perhaps TRBD1 (5 bases). Germline V CDR1 and CDR2: SGHVS, FNYEAQ. With 3 bases removed from V and 4 bases from J, the gap between germline ends came to 12 bases. This CDR3 comprises 14 residues. The CDR3 here is CASSLGGVGTEAFF. DNA of the CDR3: TGTGCCAGCAGCTTGGGGGGAGTAGGCACTGAAGCTTTCTTT.

V and J are TRBV6-1 and TRBJ2-1; TRBD2 matches 15 bases. CDR3 length equals 15 residues. Trimming at V came to 5 bases and at J to 12 bases, leaving 8 bases not matched to a gene. Per germline, CDR1 MNHNS and CDR2 SASEGT. CDR3 sequence: CASSKAGLAGGVQFF. DNA of the CDR3: TGTGCCAGCAGTAAGGCGGGACTAGCGGGGGGCGTGCAGTTCTTC.

The chain has TRBV6-5 and TRBJ2-5; a possible D gene is TRBD1 (5 bases). Per germline, CDR1 MNHEY and CDR2 SVGAGI. The CDR3 contains 14 residues. V lost 2 bases to trimming and J lost 1 base, with 8 bases between them. The CDR3 reads CASSYTGTQETQYF. CDR3 sequence (DNA): TGTGCCAGCAGTTACACAGGAACCCAAGAGACCCAGTACTTC.

The J gene is TRBJ1-2, the V gene TRBV27; D may be TRBD1 (6 bases). The ends were cut back, 5 bases at V and 0 bases at J, with 13 bases in the middle. CDR1 is MNHEY and CDR2 is SMNVEV in the germline V gene (reference sequence). This CDR3 region has 15 residues. The DNA for the CDR3 is TGTGCCAGCAGTCCCATGACAGGAACTAACTATGGCTACACCTTC. This gives the protein CASSPMTGTNYGYTF.

This rearrangement joins TRBV6-1 to TRBJ2-5; D gene uncertain. The CDR3 spans 15 residues. Trimming took 0 bases from V and 3 from J, leaving 11 bases between them. The V gene's germline CDR1 is MNHNS and CDR2 SASEGT. This CDR3 is CASSEARWVEETQYF. In DNA form, the CDR3 reads TGTGCCAGCAGTGAAGCGCGGTGGGTAGAAGAGACCCAGTACTTC.

J is TRBJ1-5 and V is TRBV4-2, with a weak D call TRBD1 (5 bases). Germline V gene data show CDR1 as LGHNA and CDR2 as YNFKEQ. V lost 5 bases, J lost 7 bases, and 21 bases lay in between. The length of the CDR3 is 16 residues. The CDR3 protein is CASSFTKAGFVQPQHF. The DNA for the CDR3 is TGTGCCAGCAGCTTTACGAAGGCAGGGTTCGTCCAGCCCCAGCATTTT.

The rearrangement links TRBV9 to TRBJ1-3; the D is unclear. V was clipped by 0 bases and J by 3 bases, with 10 bases between them. Germline lookup yields CDR1 SGDLS and CDR2 YYNGEE. The CDR3 is 15 amino acids. In DNA form, the CDR3 reads TGTGCCAGCAGCGTAGGGCCGCTTGTTGGAAACACCATATATTTT. Protein sequence: CASSVGPLVGNTIYF.

V gene TRBV28 combines with J gene TRBJ2-7; no reliable D call. V gave up 5 bases and J gave up 5 bases, with 13 bases separating them. The germline CDR1 and CDR2 sequences are MDHEN and SYDVKM. CDR3 length: 13 residues. DNA for the CDR3: TGTGCCAGCAGTATTCCCCCTTTCGACGAGCAGTACTTC. Its protein is CASSIPPFDEQYF. Based on the CDR3 plus reference TRBV28 and TRBJ2-7, the full variable domain is DVKVTQSSRYLVKRTGEKVFLECVQDMDHENMFWYRQDPGLGLRLIYFSYDVKMKEKGDIPEGYSVSREKKERFSLILESASTNQTSMYLCASSIPPFDEQYFGPGTRLTVT.